Listed here is a single T cell receptor beta chain. Subsets obtained from CD4+ cells comprised CD45RA+ naive and CD45RA-negative memory cells. These data originate in a study of shared clonotypes between healthy human individuals. Looking at the study overall: Aged 18 to 49, the donors were a couple of women and a few men. Three CD4 naive, three CD4 memory, two CD8 naive and one CD8 memory plate were used per donor.

TCRdb's copy holds only in-frame clones and misses some; the assay was immunoSEQ multiplex PCR. The profile shows 2 million to 3 million clones, approximately 94% of them singletons. Germline assignment: CDR1 MNHEY and CDR2 SVGAGI. Trimming took off 2 bases at V and 3 bases at J, with 13 bases between the two ends. This CDR3 spans 16 amino acids. The chain recombines TRBV6-5 with TRBJ2-2; perhaps TRBD2 as D (5 bases). The TCR originated in a man aged 18 to 35 in good health. The sequenced material came from naive CD4+ T cells sorted from blood. Noted subset: CD45RA+ positively selected. The CDR3 region is CASSYRSGSHTGELFF. DNA of the CDR3: TGTGCCAGCAGTTACCGAAGTGGGAGTCACACCGGGGAGCTGTTTTTT.